This T cell receptor beta chain was retrieved from a study of vaccination and CD4 T cells after COVID-19. Study-wide results and caveats: The researchers studied relatively few convalescent patients and omitted early post-infection timepoints.

The Oncomine TCR Beta short-read assay generated sequence data from the DNA of cultured CD4+ T cells. From the PCR reads, TCRdb called clonotypes with MiXCR, one entry per CDR3 protein. The repertoire consists of about 26,000 distinct CDR3 sequences, with around two fifths occurring once and the leading ten covering more than 4.5%. Details on this clonotype: No antigen is known for it.

The V end lost 3 bases, the J end lost 4 bases, and 3 bases lay between the germline ends. This CDR3 is built from 11 residues. Germline-derived CDR1 and CDR2 are SGHDN and FVKESK. The time point was: late sampling 161 to 241 days after vaccination in a few convalescent patients. Noted treatment: approximately nine-day PBMC culture with coronavirus spike peptide pools or control peptides (ViraFEST assay). It was with approximately 9.2 IU/ml IL-2 and 9.5 to 10 ug/ml peptide pools that approximately 2 million PBMCs per well were cultured. The genes are TRBV14 and TRBJ2-5; D call uncertain. This clonotype originated in a human donor who had recovered from COVID-19. Here the sequenced sample was CD4+ T cells from blood, cultured in vitro, taken about 7 months after SARS-CoV-2 vaccination. The CDR3 bases are TGTGCCAGCAGCCAGTTAGAGACCCAGTACTTC. Protein: CASSQLETQYF.